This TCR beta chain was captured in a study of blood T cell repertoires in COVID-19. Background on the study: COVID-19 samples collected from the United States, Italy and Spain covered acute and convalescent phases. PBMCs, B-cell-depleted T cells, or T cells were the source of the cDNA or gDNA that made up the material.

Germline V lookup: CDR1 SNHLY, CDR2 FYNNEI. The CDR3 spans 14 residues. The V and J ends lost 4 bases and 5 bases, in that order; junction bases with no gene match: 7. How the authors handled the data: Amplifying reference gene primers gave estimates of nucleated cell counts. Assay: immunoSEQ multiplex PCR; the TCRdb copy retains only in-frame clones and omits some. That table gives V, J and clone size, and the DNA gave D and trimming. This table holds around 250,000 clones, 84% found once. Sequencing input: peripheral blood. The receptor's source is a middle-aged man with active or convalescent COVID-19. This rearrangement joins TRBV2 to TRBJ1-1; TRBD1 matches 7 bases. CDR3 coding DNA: TGTGCCAGCAGTGGAGACAGGGAGATGACTGAAGCTTTCTTT. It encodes CASSGDREMTEAFF.